Following are 16 T cell receptor beta chains from one sample sequenced in a study of T cells after yellow fever vaccination. TCRdb fed the 5' RACE reads into MiXCR, producing one record per CDR3 protein. The sample includes approximately 580,000 distinct CDR3 sequences, roughly a sixth of them seen just once. The input for sequencing was PBMCs, taken around 5 days after the first yellow fever vaccination. These receptors were collected from a man aged 18 to 29 who received the YFV17D yellow fever vaccine.

This chain links TRBV10-3 with TRBJ1-2; unclear D gene. This CDR3 contains 15 residues. V was trimmed by 6 bases and J by 4 bases, leaving 18 bases between them. Germline V CDR1 and CDR2: ENHRY, SYGVKD. In DNA, the CDR3 is TGTGCCATCAGGGTAGGAGGCTCGGCGGGCTATGGCTACACCTTC. Translation gives CAIRVGGSAGYGYTF.

This sequence joins TRBV7-2 and TRBJ1-6, with D possibly TRBD1 on 5 matching bases. CDR1 SGHTA and CDR2 FQGNSA come from the germline V gene. This CDR3 has 15 amino acids. Trimming took 6 bases from V and 6 from J, leaving 15 bases between them. The CDR3 sequence: CASSITGTGNSPLHF. Written as DNA, the CDR3 is TGTGCCAGCAGTATAACCGGGACGGGTAATTCACCCCTCCACTTT. Full variable domain (rest looked up from reference TRBV7-2 and TRBJ1-6): GAGVSQSPSNKVTEKGKDVELRCDPISGHTALYWYRQSLGQGLEFLIYFQGNSAPDKSGLPSDRFSAERTGGSVSTLTIQRTQQEDSAVYLCASSITGTGNSPLHFGNGTRLTVT.

In its sample, this clonotype was seen many times. The chain recombines TRBV20-1 with TRBJ1-6; D remains ambiguous. This CDR3 comprises 14 residues. The V gene lost 0 bases and the J gene lost 9 bases, with 12 bases spanning the gap. The germline CDR1 and CDR2 sequences are DFQATT and SNEGSKA (reference sequence). CDR3 in amino acids: CSARDPLAISPLHF. The CDR3 nucleotides are TGCAGTGCTAGAGATCCGCTTGCCATTTCACCCCTCCACTTT.

This clonotype was found a few times. This chain joins TRBV3-1 and TRBJ1-1; D unresolved. The CDR3 runs to 11 residues. V lost 0 bases and J 11 bases, leaving 7 bases between the germline ends. Germline loops: CDR1 LGHDT, CDR2 YNNKEL (reference sequence). The DNA of the CDR3 is TGTGCCAGCAGCCAAGACCACCTCGCTTTCTTT. The encoded protein is CASSQDHLAFF.

The CDR3 bases are TGTGCCAGCAGCCCTGTACTGACAGGGACCGGCTCTGGGGCCAACGTCCTGACTTTC. Translated, it gives CASSPVLTGTGSGANVLTF. The rearrangement links TRBV3-1 to TRBJ2-6, with 7 bases aligning to TRBD1. CDR1 is LGHDT, CDR2 YNNKEL, per germline (reference sequence). Trimming took 4 bases from V and 0 from J; bases not matched to a gene: 12. This CDR3 has 19 amino acids.

In its sample, this clonotype was seen a few times. The gene calls are TRBV27 and TRBJ2-2; the D gene is possibly TRBD2 (7 bases). This CDR3 contains 15 residues. V gave up 6 bases and J gave up 6 bases, with 17 bases separating them. Germline-derived CDR1 and CDR2 are MNHEY and SMNVEV (reference sequence). The CDR3 protein is CASSPVRGAAGELFF. As DNA, the CDR3 is TGTGCCAGCAGCCCGGTACGGGGGGCAGCCGGGGAGCTGTTTTTT.

V gene TRBV4-2 combines with J gene TRBJ2-3, with a weak D call TRBD2 (7 bases). CDR3 length: 18 residues. Trimming cost V 3 bases and J 2 bases, with 21 bases left between them. Per germline, CDR1 LGHNA and CDR2 YNFKEQ. This chain's CDR3 is CASSQGDVGGLITDTQYF. The CDR3 region has the DNA TGTGCCAGCAGCCAGGGGGACGTCGGGGGGCTAATCACAGATACGCAGTATTTT.

The rearrangement uses TRBV2 and TRBJ2-3, with D perhaps matching TRBD2 (5 bases). CDR1 and CDR2 (germline): SNHLY, FYNNEI. With 8 bases removed from V and 1 base from J, the gap between germline ends came to 22 bases. CDR3 length: 17 residues. CDR3 amino acids: CASSVTRTVGGTDTQYF. CDR3 in DNA: TGTGCCAGCTCTGTAACTAGAACGGTTGGGGGCACAGATACGCAGTATTTT. Full variable domain (remainder filled in from reference TRBV2 and TRBJ2-3): EPEVTQTPSHQVTQMGQEVILRCVPISNHLYFYWYRQILGQKVEFLVSFYNNEISEKSEIFDDQFSVERPDGSNFTLKIRSTKLEDSAMYFCASSVTRTVGGTDTQYFGPGTRLTVL.

The chain is built from TRBV5-1 and TRBJ2-7; 8 nucleotides agree with TRBD2. Germline CDR1 is SGHRS and CDR2 is YFSETQ. After removal of 1 base from V and 2 bases from J, the junction contained 11 bases not matched to a gene. The CDR3 consists of 17 residues. CDR3 sequence reads: CASSLNLPRGAAYEQYF. The CDR3 nucleotides are TGCGCCAGCAGCTTGAACCTCCCGCGGGGGGCGGCCTACGAGCAGTACTTC.

This clonotype was counted a few times. The gene calls are TRBV6-1 and TRBJ1-4; D remains ambiguous. Germline lookup yields CDR1 MNHNS and CDR2 SASEGT. There are 15 residues in the CDR3. V lost 10 bases to trimming and J lost 0 bases, with 15 bases between them. CDR3 DNA: TGTGCCATCGCGCCCTCTCATGCAACTAATGAAAAACTGTTTTTT. Translated: CAIAPSHATNEKLFF.

This clonotype was detected ten times or more. The V call is TRBV6-1, the J call TRBJ2-2; D remains unclear. The germline gives CDR1 MNHNS, CDR2 SASEGT. CDR3 length: 13 residues. Trimming pared 0 bases from V and 3 bases from J, leaving 2 bases between. CDR3 sequence reads: CASSEADTGELFF. For the CDR3, the DNA is TGTGCCAGCAGTGAAGCGGACACCGGGGAGCTGTTTTTT.

CDR3 loop: CASSFETGATEAFF. The CDR3, as DNA: TGTGCCAGCAGTTTCGAGACAGGGGCTACTGAAGCTTTCTTT. The chain couples TRBV12-3 or TRBV12-4 to TRBJ1-1; 8 positions match TRBD1. The CDR3 runs 14 residues. V was pared by 3 bases and J by 5 bases, with 5 bases of the junction left unmatched.

In its sample, this clonotype was seen once. The V and J genes are TRBV11-2 and TRBJ2-3, with D perhaps TRBD2 (6 bases). The germline V gene has CDR1 SGHAT and CDR2 FQNNGV. CDR3 length equals 18 residues. V lost 5 bases and J 4 bases, leaving 25 bases between the germline ends. CDR3 region: CASSPGWSGPLVADTQYF. The CDR3 region has the DNA TGTGCCAGCAGCCCCGGGTGGAGCGGGCCATTAGTTGCAGATACGCAGTATTTT.

The V and J genes are TRBV20-1 and TRBJ2-7; D gene unclear. The CDR3 has 14 residues. Germline CDR1 and CDR2: DFQATT and SNEGSKA (reference sequence). The V and J ends lost 5 bases and 0 bases respectively, with 14 bases between them. In nucleotides, the CDR3 is TGCAGTGCTCATCCCAGATACCCCTCCTACGAGCAGTACTTC. Translation gives CSAHPRYPSYEQYF.

The rearrangement links TRBV6-9 to TRBJ2-3; 8 positions agree with TRBD2. CDR1 is MNHGY, CDR2 SVAAGI, per germline. The CDR3 contains 15 residues. Trimming cost V 8 bases and J 7 bases; bases outside gene matches: 14. The CDR3 region is CASPFRGGRYYTQYF. The CDR3 nucleotides are TGTGCCAGCCCCTTTCGGGGGGGGAGATATTATACGCAGTATTTT.

This chain connects TRBV4-3 to TRBJ1-1; D might be TRBD1 (5 bases). V lost 1 base to trimming and J lost 1 base, with 13 bases between them. The CDR3 is made up of 16 amino acids. Germline values: CDR1 LGHNA, CDR2 YSLEER. The CDR3 region is CASSQVLARANTEAFF. The CDR3 DNA reads TGCGCCAGCAGCCAAGTGTTGGCCAGGGCGAACACTGAAGCTTTCTTT.